A few counts support the clone carrying this T cell receptor beta chain. The data are from a study of blood T cell repertoires in COVID-19. Study details: Collection of acute and convalescent COVID-19 samples took place in the United States, Italy and Spain. T cells, B-cell-depleted T cells, or PBMCs supplied cDNA or gDNA.

In the authors' workflow: Scientists estimated how many nucleated cells there were by amplifying reference gene primers. Clones were sequenced by immunoSEQ multiplex PCR, and TCRdb holds only the in-frame ones, with some missing. Clone size and V and J calls were adopted from that table, with D and trimming inferred from the DNA. Of tens of thousands of clones listed, more than 65% were seen once; the top ten hold about 8.8%. This receptor was obtained from a woman aged 70 to 79 with acute or convalescent COVID-19. Sequencing input: peripheral blood.

Here the CDR3 reads CASSLEPASVGEQYF. The CDR3, as DNA: TGTGCCAGCAGCTTAGAACCGGCTAGCGTGGGGGAGCAGTACTTC. The chain has TRBV11-2 and TRBJ2-7, with D perhaps matching TRBD2 (6 bases). The length of the CDR3 is 15 residues. Trimming left V 0 bases short and J 7 bases short, with 16 bases between. Germline lookup yields CDR1 SGHAT and CDR2 FQNNGV.